A selection of T cell receptor beta chains follows, all from one sample in a study of CD8+ T cells in alopecia areata. The data were produced by immunoSEQ multiplex PCR, yet TCRdb's version contains in-frame clones alone and is incomplete. This table has approximately 200,000 clones, less than 45% appearing once. The material was CD4+ T cells sorted from blood, obtained between weeks 36 and 40, from a patient treated with tofacitinib. The receptor source for this set is a human donor with alopecia areata. The CDR3 runs from the conserved cysteine through the conserved F or W. The D gene is left open where the match is weak. Only some rows state a clone size, as once, few, many or a class for expanded clones.

clone_size d_call j_call v_call cdr3_aa cdr3_nt
NA NA TRBJ2-3 TRBV30 CAWSVRRSTDTQYF TGTGCCTGGAGTGTACGCCGGAGCACAGATACGCAGTATTTT
NA TRBD2 TRBJ2-7 TRBV7-2 CASSLVAGAYEQYF TGTGCCAGCAGCTTAGTCGCGGGAGCCTACGAGCAGTACTTC
few NA TRBJ2-2 TRBV29-1 CSPGRGSVTHNHILSTGELFF TGCAGCCCCGGTAGGGGCAGCGTGACGCATAACCACATTTTGAGCACCGGGGAGCTGTTTTTT
few NA TRBJ2-7 TRBV29-1 CSVVRGEQYF TGCAGCGTAGTCAGGGGAGAGCAGTACTTC
few NA TRBJ1-3 TRBV7-2 CASSADGLSGNTIYF TGTGCCAGCAGCGCGGACGGGCTCTCTGGAAACACCATATATTTT
few NA TRBJ2-7 TRBV6-6 CASRLDSQAYEQYF TGTGCCAGCAGATTGGACAGCCAAGCCTACGAGCAGTACTTC
NA NA TRBJ2-7 TRBV4-3 CASSRTGTAGYEQYF TGCGCCAGCAGCCGCACCGGGACGGCGGGCTACGAGCAGTACTTC
once TRBD2 TRBJ2-7 TRBV5-1 CASSLAGGPYEQYF TGCGCCAGCAGCTTAGCGGGGGGACCTTACGAGCAGTACTTC
many NA TRBJ2-1 TRBV18 CASSPPVGSYNEQFF TGTGCCAGCTCACCACCGGTAGGCTCCTACAATGAGCAGTTCTTC
few NA TRBJ1-1 TRBV7-2 CASSLRDLRTEAFF TGTGCCAGCAGCCTCCGGGACCTCCGGACTGAAGCTTTCTTT
once NA TRBJ2-1 TRBV25-1 CASSVTNEQFF TGTGCCAGCAGTGTGACCAATGAGCAGTTCTTC
NA NA TRBJ1-5 TRBV12-5 CASGLGLGQPQHF TGTGCTAGTGGCCTCGGGCTGGGTCAGCCCCAGCATTTT
NA NA TRBJ1-1 TRBV4-3 CASSQVMGVNTEAFF TGCGCCAGCAGCCAAGTTATGGGGGTAAACACTGAAGCTTTCTTT
NA NA TRBJ2-2 TRBV25-1 CASREGAYLAGELFF TGTGCCAGCAGGGAGGGGGCGTATTTAGCCGGGGAGCTGTTTTTT
NA NA TRBJ1-2 TRBV7-2 CASSSALALYGYTF TGTGCCAGCAGCTCCGCACTGGCTTTGTACGGCTACACCTTC
NA NA TRBJ2-7 TRBV29-1 CSAIAQAYEQYF TGCAGCGCCATCGCTCAGGCCTACGAGCAGTACTTC
few NA TRBJ1-2 TRBV4-2 CASSLHAGAKDGYTF TGTGCCAGCAGCCTCCATGCAGGGGCGAAAGATGGCTACACCTTC
NA NA TRBJ2-5 TRBV7-3 CASSLRGGETQYF TGTGCCAGCAGCTTAAGGGGCGGGGAGACCCAGTACTTC